This T cell receptor (beta chain) was identified in a study of Graves' ophthalmopathy and Graves' hyperthyroidism (dated by TCRdb to between 2018 and 2020). Study-level background: Peripheral blood was collected before any treatment was given, at the time of initial diagnosis. TCR beta repertoire signatures were used to distinguish Graves' ophthalmopathy from Graves' hyperthyroidism and to predict progression to ophthalmopathy. In total, 135 blood samples were TCR-sequenced: 40 to 45 ophthalmopathy, roughly 77 hyperthyroidism and 17 hyperthyroidism-to-ophthalmopathy patients. To explore V-J signatures that distinguish ophthalmopathy from hyperthyroidism, a discovery set of about a hundred patients was enrolled, made up of 40 to 45 with ophthalmopathy and 57 with stable hyperthyroidism. An independent validation cohort was composed of about 20 hyperthyroidism patients and about 17 patients who later progressed from hyperthyroidism to ophthalmopathy. In five to seven hyperthyroidism patients, the T-cell repertoire of thyroid tissue was compared with the T-cell repertoire of blood. Following sample collection, hyperthyroidism patients were given methimazole at a starting dose of 30 mg daily, and ophthalmopathy patients were given high-dose intravenous methylprednisolone. The approximately 98 discovery patients were randomly divided into training and test sets at a 7:3 ratio. General study outcomes and caveats: Ophthalmopathy was separated from stable hyperthyroidism by the 13-signature model with roughly 87% sensitivity and 81% to 83% specificity in cross-validation and with 80%/75% in the test set. Sample size was not statistically predetermined, and group allocation was not concealed from the investigators. Most expanded thyroid clonotypes with frequency above 0.001 were also detected in blood, suggesting blood repertoires may reflect the thyroid immune response. In validation, the model predicted ophthalmopathy progression with nearly 71% sensitivity and approximately 72% specificity; fewer than 15 predicted patients were CT-confirmed with GO in a median of approximately 6.5 months.

Hyperthyroidism was considered stable if no progression to ophthalmopathy occurred within 18 months of follow-up. The hyperthyroidism patients were 18 to 65 years old and newly diagnosed, with a disease duration of less than 2 months. Patients with other autoimmune diseases, uncontrolled infections, pregnancy or lactation were excluded from the study. Clinical symptoms, serum thyroxine, TRAb, thyroid ultrasound and orbital computed tomography formed the basis of the diagnosis. Ficoll-Paque density gradient centrifugation was used to isolate PBMCs from around 10 ml of fresh peripheral blood. Total RNA was extracted with Trizol reagent and quality-checked on an Agilent 2100 Bioanalyzer. This clonotype was observed a handful of times. Its antigen has not been determined. Per-base quality was not reported, and no clone a single base away is much larger than it. CDR1 is given as MGHRA and CDR2 as YSYEKL, both from the germline V gene. Its CDR3 holds 17 amino acids, cysteine through phenylalanine. The sequence is cut down to CDR3 DNA, 51 bases in frame from base 1. V is reduced by 0 bases and J by 2 bases, leaving a spacing of 14 bases between them.

For repertoire sequencing, the TCR beta CDR3 regions were amplified from RNA transcripts. The first round of RT-PCR was done with HTBI primers and the Qiagen OneStep RT-PCR kit, and was followed by a second round of multiplex PCR, then size selection and purification. Libraries were sequenced paired-end with 100 bp reads on an Illumina HiSeq2000. As for the original processing: SOAPnuke was used to process the reads, throwing out any read that had adapters, had uncalled bases, had a mean Phred below 15, or lacked an exact constant-primer or identifier match. High-quality paired reads were merged with COPE v1.2.5. Clonotypes were defined as unique nucleotide sequences and were aligned to IMGT TRB V, D and J references using MiTCR v1.1. Only V-J combinations with frequency above 0.0001 were analysed, covering around 99% of repertoires. A TCR clonal expansion and chaos score per V-J combination was defined as the ratio of F50 clonal expansion to chaos observed in the TCRdist matrix. Welch's t-statistics and random forest were used to reduce the features to 10 to 15 V-J combinations, which were then used as input to a naive Bayes classifier. The similarity between thyroid and blood repertoires was quantified using the Morisita-Horn index. Using fastp at Q25 and MiXCR, TCRdb reprocessed the public reads and kept productive beta chains. When rows share a CDR3 protein, they turn into one entry using the most common DNA and genes. The V and J calls and clone size come from TCRdb's table, not from the authors' own analysis. This sample has 500,000 to 700,000 distinct CDR3 sequences in its table, and 22% of those were observed once. The ten biggest clones cover roughly 6.9% of the sample.

The sequence was collected from a woman under 30 with stable Graves' hyperthyroidism. Some clones in this sample may be carry-over from other donors' samples. Donor details come from another sample of the same person, matched by shared clones. Recombination linked TRBV4-1 to TRBJ1-3; no D gene can be assigned with confidence. The material sequenced was peripheral blood. Here is the DNA: TGCGCCAGCAGCCAAGATGAATCCTCCGCAACTGGAAACACCATATATTTT. Protein translation: CASSQDESSATGNTIYF.